This T cell receptor beta chain was sequenced in a study of cytomegalovirus exposure and HLA in healthy donors. The CDR3 extends over 14 amino acids. From germline, CDR1 is MNHNY and CDR2 SVGAGI (reference sequence). Trimming at V came to 2 bases and at J to 8 bases, leaving 6 bases not matched to a gene. Use of 60 Vbeta and 13 Jbeta primers characterized the PCR. The assay was immunoSEQ multiplex PCR, and TCRdb's table has in-frame clones only and misses some. The sample has some 60,000 clones, about 80% seen once; the top ten hold around 1.5%. The sequenced sample was PBMCs. The receptor comes from a man aged 35-49 years in good health and CMV-seronegative. J is TRBJ1-3 and V is TRBV6-6; 7 bases agree with TRBD1. CDR3 DNA: TGTGCCAGCAGTTACGACAGGGACCAGGACACCATATATTTT. Amino acid sequence: CASSYDRDQDTIYF.